The 29 T cell receptor beta chains presented below share a single source sample, sequenced in a study of blood T cell repertoires in COVID-19. Profiled with immunoSEQ multiplex PCR; TCRdb holds only in-frame clones, not every one. This table has approximately 290,000 clones, 80% to 85% appearing once. Specimen: peripheral blood. The receptors originated from a person in their 70s with COVID-19, enrolled during active disease.

This chain connects TRBV7-8 to TRBJ2-7, with D perhaps matching TRBD2 (6 bases). CDR3 length: 12 amino acids. CDR1 is SGHVS, CDR2 FQNEAQ, per germline. V was shortened by 4 bases and J by 7 bases, with 11 bases between the two germline ends. CDR3 region: CASSSRAGEQYF. The CDR3 DNA reads TGTGCCAGCAGCTCTAGGGCGGGAGAGCAGTACTTC. The full variable domain, with the rest looked up from reference TRBV7-8 and TRBJ2-7, is GAGVSQSPRYKVAKRGQDVALRCDPISGHVSLFWYQQALGQGPEFLTYFQNEAQLDKSGLPSDRFFAERPEGSVSTLKIQRTQQEDSAVYLCASSSRAGEQYFGPGTRLTVT.

This chain joins TRBV18 and TRBJ2-5; the D gene is possibly TRBD1 (5 bases). Deletions cut 0 bases from V and 3 bases from J, with 8 bases between. The CDR3 loop spans 14 amino acids. The germline gives CDR1 KGHSH, CDR2 LQKENI. CDR3: CASSPPTREETQYF. CDR3 in DNA: TGTGCCAGCTCACCACCGACCAGGGAAGAGACCCAGTACTTC.

This clone has more than one count but fewer than ten. This chain connects TRBV7-2 to TRBJ2-1, with D unresolved. V was pared by 1 base and J by 4 bases, with 11 bases between. CDR3 length: 15 residues. Germline V gene sequence: CDR1 SGHTA, CDR2 FQGNSA. Here the CDR3 DNA reads TGTGCCAGCAGCTTAGGACCAGGTCCTTACAATGAGCAGTTCTTC. Translation gives CASSLGPGPYNEQFF.

This clone was observed a handful of times. The rearrangement uses TRBV25-1 and TRBJ1-2; D ambiguous. Germline CDR1 reads MGHDK; CDR2 reads SYGVNS. This CDR3 contains 16 residues. The V end lost 5 bases, the J end lost 3 bases, and 19 bases lay between the germline ends. The CDR3 here is CASSSWEESSDYGYTF. In DNA form, the CDR3 reads TGTGCCAGCAGTTCTTGGGAGGAATCCTCGGACTATGGCTACACCTTC.

This chain links TRBV9 with TRBJ1-6; TRBD1 agrees at 7 bases. Trimming removed 4 bases from V and 9 bases from J; junction bases left unmatched: 16. This CDR3 has 17 amino acids. Per the germline V gene, CDR1 is SGDLS and CDR2 is YYNGEE. This chain's CDR3 is CASSPVPLDRAPSPLHF. CDR3 DNA sequence: TGTGCCAGCAGCCCCGTCCCCCTAGACAGGGCACCTTCACCCCTCCACTTT.

The rearrangement links TRBV27 to TRBJ2-1; 10 nucleotides align to TRBD2. CDR1 and CDR2 from the germline V gene are MNHEY and SMNVEV (reference sequence). The CDR3 sequence is 18 residues long. Trimming cost V 5 bases and J 5 bases; bases outside gene matches: 15. The CDR3 reads CASSPTKLAGKIHNEQFF. Written as DNA, the CDR3 is TGTGCCAGCAGTCCGACAAAACTAGCGGGGAAGATCCACAATGAGCAGTTCTTC.

The J gene is TRBJ2-7, the V gene TRBV9, with 10 bases aligning to TRBD2. The V and J ends lost 4 bases and 3 bases, in that order; junction bases with no gene match: 10. The V gene's germline CDR1 is SGDLS and CDR2 YYNGEE. The CDR3 is 16 residues long. The CDR3 sequence is CASSPGGASGGYEQYF. CDR3 DNA sequence: TGTGCCAGCAGCCCAGGCGGGGCTAGCGGGGGCTACGAGCAGTACTTC.

Concerning this clone itself: A read error may produce the germline difference seen at one junction end. The chain combines TRBV4-3 with TRBJ1-2; TRBD1 is a possible D gene (6 bases). Germline lookup yields CDR1 LGHNA and CDR2 YSLEER. The CDR3 length is 14 residues. The CDR3 region is CARSPGGGRGGYTF. Here the CDR3 DNA reads TGCGCCCGCAGCCCCGGGGGGGGGCGGGGTGGCTACACCTTC.

This sequence joins TRBV4-3 and TRBJ1-1, with a tentative D call TRBD1 (6 bases). The CDR3 spans 18 residues. Germline V lookup: CDR1 LGHNA, CDR2 YSLEER. The V end lost 6 bases, the J end lost 14 bases, and 37 bases lay between the germline ends. The CDR3 reads CASSPRQAGGGTLKRQFF. The CDR3 nucleotides read TGCGCCAGCAGTCCCCGACAGGCGGGGGGGGGAACACTGAAGCGGCAGTTCTTT.

As regards this clone: The junction and the germline gene differ at one end; a read error may be behind it. The chain carries TRBV29-1 and TRBJ2-1, with D unclear. This CDR3 has 12 amino acids. Germline V gene sequence: CDR1 SQVTM, CDR2 ANQGSEA. DNA for the CDR3: TGCAGCGTCGAAGGGCCGGGCAATGAGCAGTTCTTC. Its protein is CSVEGPGNEQFF.

DNA for the CDR3: TGTGCCAGCAGTTACGGGACTAGCGGGGAGACCCAGTACTTC. This encodes CASSYGTSGETQYF. V and J are TRBV6-6 and TRBJ2-5, with 12 bases lining up with TRBD2. With 2 bases clipped from V and 5 bases from J, the junction kept 0 bases outside the gene matches. Germline V gene lookup returns CDR1 MNHNY and CDR2 SVGAGI (reference sequence). The CDR3 is made up of 14 amino acids.

The chain employs TRBV7-2 and TRBJ2-7, with 13 bases lining up with TRBD2. Trimming removed 0 bases from V and 12 bases from J; junction bases left unmatched: 5. Germline loops: CDR1 SGHTA, CDR2 FQGNSA. The CDR3 sequence is 14 residues long. This CDR3 is CASSLAGTSGKGYF. For the CDR3, the DNA is TGTGCCAGCAGCTTAGCGGGGACTAGCGGGAAAGGGTACTTC.

This chain joins TRBV5-1 and TRBJ2-7; the D is unclear. Germline V lookup: CDR1 SGHRS, CDR2 YFSETQ. V lost 0 bases and J lost 0, with 4 bases in between. The CDR3 length is 13 residues. As DNA, the CDR3 is TGCGCCAGCAGCTTGGTCTACTCCTACGAGCAGTACTTC. Translation gives CASSLVYSYEQYF.

The chain combines TRBV9 with TRBJ2-5, with TRBD1 as a possible D gene (6 bases). Trimming removed 1 base at V and 4 bases at J, with 11 bases between. CDR1 SGDLS and CDR2 YYNGEE come from the germline V gene. This CDR3 region has 14 residues. CDR3 amino acids: CASSVLQGRETQYF. As DNA, the CDR3 is TGTGCCAGCAGCGTATTACAGGGTAGAGAGACCCAGTACTTC.

The J gene is TRBJ2-1, the V gene TRBV11-2; the match to TRBD2 covers 9 bases. Trimming removed 3 bases from V and 8 bases from J; junction bases left unmatched: 14. This CDR3 region has 17 residues. Germline assignment: CDR1 SGHAT and CDR2 FQNNGV. The CDR3 nucleotides are TGTGCCAGCAGCTTTAATATCGCGGGACTAGCTGTCTATGAGCAGTTCTTC. Its protein product is CASSFNIAGLAVYEQFF.

This rearrangement joins TRBV28 to TRBJ1-6, with TRBD1 matching over 9 bases. This CDR3 is 14 amino acids long. The germline gives CDR1 MDHEN, CDR2 SYDVKM. Trimming at V came to 4 bases and at J to 9 bases, leaving 4 bases not matched to a gene. CDR3 loop: CASSSGQGRSPLHF. As DNA, the CDR3 is TGTGCCAGCAGTTCGGGACAGGGCCGTTCACCCCTCCACTTT. The variable domain in full, completed from reference TRBV28 and TRBJ1-6, reads DVKVTQSSRYLVKRTGEKVFLECVQDMDHENMFWYRQDPGLGLRLIYFSYDVKMKEKGDIPEGYSVSREKKERFSLILESASTNQTSMYLCASSSGQGRSPLHFGNGTRLTVT.

V usage is TRBV7-9 and J usage is TRBJ2-7; TRBD1 is a possible D gene (6 bases). In germline, CDR1 is SEHNR, CDR2 FQNEAQ (reference sequence). This CDR3 has 15 amino acids. The ends were cut back, 5 bases at V and 6 bases at J, with 20 bases in the middle. CDR3 in DNA: TGTGCCAGCAGCGACATAACGGGCAGGGGCACCGAGCAGTACTTC. Amino acids: CASSDITGRGTEQYF.

This clone came up once. J is TRBJ1-6 and V is TRBV5-5; no reliable D call. V lost 5 bases and J 0 bases, leaving 12 bases between the germline ends. Germline V CDR1 and CDR2: SGHKS, YYEKEE (reference sequence). This CDR3 contains 16 residues. The CDR3 spells CASSTRGSSYNSPLHF. The CDR3, as DNA: TGTGCCAGCAGTACCCGGGGAAGCTCCTATAATTCACCCCTCCACTTT.

The chain uses TRBV28 and TRBJ2-3; D may be TRBD2 (6 bases). The CDR3 spans 15 residues. Germline CDR1 MDHEN, CDR2 SYDVKM. The ends were cut back, 8 bases at V and 2 bases at J, with 17 bases in the middle. DNA for the CDR3: TGTGCCAGCGAGTGGGGGGAAGGAAACACAGATACGCAGTATTTT. Translated, it gives CASEWGEGNTDTQYF. The complete variable domain, with remaining parts taken from reference TRBV28 and TRBJ2-3, reads DVKVTQSSRYLVKRTGEKVFLECVQDMDHENMFWYRQDPGLGLRLIYFSYDVKMKEKGDIPEGYSVSREKKERFSLILESASTNQTSMYLCASEWGEGNTDTQYFGPGTRLTVL.

The chain couples TRBV3-1 (or the pseudogene TRBV3-2) to TRBJ1-2, with a possible D match to TRBD1 (5 bases). The V gene lost 6 bases and the J gene lost 2 bases, with 19 bases spanning the gap. From germline, CDR1 is LGHDT and CDR2 YNNKEL (reference sequence). CDR3 size: 16 residues. CDR3 amino acids: CASSRRWGRENYGYTF. The CDR3 DNA reads TGTGCCAGCAGTCGCCGGTGGGGCAGGGAAAACTATGGCTACACCTTC.

This clone appeared a single time. The chain links TRBV28 to TRBJ2-3; possible D gene TRBD1, 6 bases. CDR1 is MDHEN and CDR2 is SYDVKM in the germline V gene. V lost 8 bases and J lost 5, with 20 bases in between. This CDR3 is 15 amino acids long. The CDR3 nucleotides are TGTGCCAGCGGGTGGACAGACTTGATGGGAGATACGCAGTATTTT. As protein: CASGWTDLMGDTQYF.

This chain connects TRBV19 to TRBJ2-4; 7 bases fit TRBD2. The V and J ends lost 3 bases and 5 bases, in that order; junction bases with no gene match: 7. Germline V gene data show CDR1 as LNHDA and CDR2 as SQIVND (reference sequence). The CDR3 length is 15 residues. CDR3 DNA sequence: TGTGCCAGTAGTATTGGTCGGCTAGCGGAAAACATTCAGTACTTC. It encodes CASSIGRLAENIQYF.

V gene TRBV7-2 combines with J gene TRBJ1-1; weak D call: TRBD1 (5 bases). The germline V gene has CDR1 SGHTA and CDR2 FQGNSA. Trimming took 1 base from V and 4 from J, leaving 13 bases between them. This CDR3 has 15 residues. This CDR3 reads CASSLGRVTSTEAFF. CDR3 sequence (DNA): TGTGCCAGCAGCTTAGGCAGGGTAACTTCCACTGAAGCTTTCTTT.

The chain employs TRBV6-2 or TRBV6-3 and TRBJ2-7; 15 nucleotides line up with TRBD2. Trimming took 0 bases from V and 3 from J; bases not matched to a gene: 3. The CDR3 extends over 17 amino acids. The germline CDR1 and CDR2 sequences are MNHEY and SVGEGT. CDR3 DNA sequence: TGTGCCAGCAGTTACTCCGGACTAGCGGGAGGGGTCTACGAGCAGTACTTC. Translated: CASSYSGLAGGVYEQYF.

The chain is built from TRBV12-3 or TRBV12-4 and TRBJ1-5, with TRBD1 as a possible D gene (5 bases). V lost 1 base and J lost 6, with 7 bases in between. The CDR3 loop spans 13 amino acids. The CDR3 sequence: CASSLGGGQPQHF. In DNA form, the CDR3 reads TGTGCCAGCAGTTTAGGGGGGGGTCAGCCCCAGCATTTT.

The rearrangement links TRBV20-1 to TRBJ1-2; D gene ambiguous. Germline lookup yields CDR1 DFQATT and CDR2 SNEGSKA (reference sequence). The CDR3 spans 10 residues. Trimming removed 5 bases at V and 6 bases at J, with 7 bases between. Here the CDR3 DNA reads TGCAGTGCTTACGGGGATGGCTACACCTTC. Residues: CSAYGDGYTF.

The chain uses TRBV5-5 and TRBJ2-7; D might be TRBD2 (5 bases). The V end lost 3 bases, the J end lost 2 bases, and 9 bases lay between the germline ends. CDR3 length: 13 amino acids. The germline CDR1 and CDR2 sequences are SGHKS and YYEKEE (reference sequence). CDR3 amino acids: CASSYRGTYEQYF. The DNA of the CDR3 is TGTGCCAGCAGCTACCGGGGAACCTACGAGCAGTACTTC.

This clone was counted a few times. Here the CDR3 reads CASRPPGQGYNEQFF. In DNA form, the CDR3 reads TGTGCCAGTAGGCCTCCGGGACAGGGGTACAATGAGCAGTTCTTC. The genes are TRBV19 and TRBJ2-1; TRBD1 agrees at 10 bases. The germline V gene encodes CDR1 LNHDA and CDR2 SQIVND (reference sequence). V dropped 6 bases and J dropped 4; count of bases not matched to a gene: 6. The CDR3 is 15 residues long.

In its sample, this clone was seen a few times. The rearrangement uses TRBV7-2 and TRBJ1-5; D call uncertain. The CDR3 has 13 residues. Germline V lookup: CDR1 SGHTA, CDR2 FQGNSA. Trimming cost V 5 bases and J 9 bases, with 14 bases left between them. CDR3 residues: CASSPYSGTPQHF. The CDR3, as DNA: TGTGCCAGCAGCCCCTACAGTGGAACGCCCCAGCATTTT.